A selection of T cell receptor beta chains follows, all from one sample in a study of blood T cell repertoires in COVID-19. Only in-frame clones appear in the TCRdb table, and some are missing; sequencing was by immunoSEQ multiplex PCR. The profile shows around 140,000 clones, around 86% of them singletons. Material: PBMCs or T cells enriched from blood (not recorded which). These receptors all stem from a man in his 60s who had recovered from COVID-19. Each CDR3 is given with its conserved first and last residue. A D gene is named only where the DNA matches it firmly. Some rows have no size entry. The others give once, few or many, or a class for an expanded clone.

>TRBD1|TRBJ2-3|-|TRBV5-1
TGCGCCAGCAGCACCACGAGACAGGGGGTTGCGGATACGCAGTATTTT
CASSTTRQGVADTQYF
>-|TRBJ1-6|-|TRBV27
TGTGCCAGCAGACCTCACGGTATCCATAATTCACCCCTCCACTTT
CASRPHGIHNSPLHF
>-|TRBJ2-2|once|TRBV2
TGTGCCAGCAGTGAATGGTCGGCCGGGGAGCTGTTTTTT
CASSEWSAGELFF
>TRBD2|TRBJ2-2|-|TRBV19
TGTGCCAGTAGTAATCTAGCGGGAGACACCGGGGAGCTGTTTTTT
CASSNLAGDTGELFF
>TRBD2|TRBJ2-2|-|TRBV5-1
TGCGCCAGCAGCTCGCGACTAGCGGGGAACACCGGGGAGCTGTTTTTT
CASSSRLAGNTGELFF
>-|TRBJ1-4|-|TRBV6-5
TGTGCCAGCAGCTACCTTGAGGGCGGAAATGAAAAACTGTTTTTT
CASSYLEGGNEKLFF
>TRBD2|TRBJ2-5|-|TRBV29-1
TGCAGCGCCCTAAGGACTAGCGGGAGGGGAGAGACCCAGTACTTC
CSALRTSGRGETQYF
>-|TRBJ1-6|-|TRBV15
TGTGCCACCGACTTATTGGAGGGTGAGTTTCGGTCACCCCTCCACTTT
CATDLLEGEFRSPLHF
>-|TRBJ1-6|-|TRBV25-1
TGTGCCAGCAGGCAGGGTTATGGTTCACCCCTCCACTTT
CASRQGYGSPLHF
>-|TRBJ2-2|-|TRBV6-6
TGTGCCAGCAGTTCCCACATGGGGGGCACCGGGGAGCTGTTTTTT
CASSSHMGGTGELFF
>TRBD2|TRBJ2-7|-|TRBV5-1
TGCGCCAGCAGCTACAGCGGGGGGCTCTCCTACGAGCAGTACTTC
CASSYSGGLSYEQYF
>TRBD1|TRBJ2-7|-|TRBV6-5
TGTGCCAGCAGTTACTCGCGCGACAGGGCCTACGAGCAGTACTTC
CASSYSRDRAYEQYF
>TRBD1|TRBJ2-7|-|TRBV28
TGTGCCAGCAGTTTTGGTGTCTCGACAGGGCACGAGCAGTACTTC
CASSFGVSTGHEQYF
>TRBD1|TRBJ2-6|-|TRBV19
TGTGCCTCCGGGGGGACAGGGGGCTTTGGGGCCAACGTCCTGACTTTC
CASGGTGGFGANVLTF
>-|TRBJ2-1|-|TRBV5-4
TGTGCCAGCAACCGGGGAGCGGCGGGACGGAGCAATGAGCAGTTCTTC
CASNRGAAGRSNEQFF
>-|TRBJ2-7|few|TRBV9
TGTGCCAGCAGCGGGGGGGACAGATACTACGAGCAGTACTTC
CASSGGDRYYEQYF
>-|TRBJ2-4|-|TRBV6-1
TGTGCCAGCAGTGAAAATGGGAGAAACATTCAGTACTTC
CASSENGRNIQYF
>-|TRBJ2-5|-|TRBV11-2
TGTGCCAGCAGCGCGGGACCTAATGGGGAGACCCAGTACTTC
CASSAGPNGETQYF
>TRBD1|TRBJ1-1|-|TRBV24-1
TGTGCCACCAGTGATCCGTACCCCGGACAGGGGGCGCGGTCAAATGAAGCTTTCTTT
CATSDPYPGQGARSNEAFF
>TRBD1|TRBJ1-5|-|TRBV5-6
TGTGCCAGCAGCCGGGGGACAGGTCCGAATCAGCCCCAGCATTTT
CASSRGTGPNQPQHF
>-|TRBJ1-2|-|TRBV27
TGTGCCAGCAGTTTATCGTTTGGGAGTGGCTACACCTTC
CASSLSFGSGYTF
>-|TRBJ2-2|-|TRBV19
TGTGCCAGTAGTATGGAGGGGCTTGGTACCGGGGAGCTGTTTTTT
CASSMEGLGTGELFF
>TRBD1|TRBJ1-5|-|TRBV28
TGTGCCAGCAGAAACCCGACAGGGTTTAGTCAGCCCCAGCATTTT
CASRNPTGFSQPQHF
>TRBD1|TRBJ2-7|-|TRBV7-8
TGTGCCAGCAGCTTAGAACAGGGGGGCGAGCAGTACTTC
CASSLEQGGEQYF
>-|TRBJ1-4|once|TRBV9
TGTGCCAGCAGCGAGCGACAGTCTTCTAATGAAAAACTGTTTTTT
CASSERQSSNEKLFF
>-|TRBJ1-4|-|TRBV7-2
TGTGCCAGCAGCTTAGGGCCCAATGAAAAACTGTTTTTT
CASSLGPNEKLFF
>TRBD2|TRBJ2-1|-|TRBV10-2
TGCGCCAGCAGTATAGCGGGGGAGCTTAATGAGCAGTTCTTC
CASSIAGELNEQFF
>-|TRBJ1-1|-|TRBV4-1
TGCGCCAGCAGCCTAGACGACAGGAACACTGAAGCTTTCTTT
CASSLDDRNTEAFF
>TRBD1|TRBJ1-2|-|TRBV5-1
TGCGCCAGCAGCTCAGGGACAGGGGCAAACTATGGCTACACCTTC
CASSSGTGANYGYTF
>TRBD2|TRBJ2-5|medium-sized|TRBV29-1
TGCAGCGTTGAGGGGGGGACTCAAGAGACCCAGTACTTC
CSVEGGTQETQYF